This T cell receptor (beta chain) was observed in a study of blood T cell repertoires in COVID-19. Study-level information: Acute-phase and convalescent COVID-19 samples originated in the United States, Italy and Spain.

Trimming took off 2 bases at V and 1 base at J, with 10 bases between the two ends. Per germline, CDR1 SGHRS and CDR2 YFSETQ. The CDR3 contains 14 residues. Produced via immunoSEQ multiplex PCR; TCRdb's table is partial and in-frame only. The sample includes 280,000 or so clones, around 89% seen only once; the top ten take 6.9%. The receptor was isolated from a woman aged 30 to 39 who had recovered from COVID-19. The chain recombines TRBV5-1 with TRBJ2-7; D unresolved. The specimen sequenced was peripheral blood. CDR3 nucleotide sequence: TGCGCCAGCAGCTTAATTCCAGGTTCCTACGAGCAGTACTTC. Amino acid sequence: CASSLIPGSYEQYF.